These T cell receptor beta chains were read from a single sample in a study of early T cells in non-severe SARS-CoV-2 infection. TCRdb reprocessed the 5' RACE reads with MiXCR, giving one entry per CDR3 protein. The table includes tens of thousands of distinct CDR3 sequences, roughly 4.6% detected once. Sequences were derived from whole blood, sampled at baseline. The receptors stem from an adult who was a healthcare worker with PCR-confirmed SARS-CoV-2 infection or an uninfected control (not recorded which). Both conserved end residues are part of each CDR3. D genes are given only for firm matches. Rows give clone size only sometimes, using once, few, many, or a class for an expanded clone.

v_gene	abundance	d_gene	j_gene	CDR3nt	CDR3aa
TRBV5-1	many	-	TRBJ1-2	TGCGCCAGCAGTCAATCCACTGGCACCCCCGTCTATGGCTACACCTTC	CASSQSTGTPVYGYTF
TRBV10-3	many	-	TRBJ2-5	TGTGCCATCAGTGACGGGACCGCAGAGACCCAGTACTTC	CAISDGTAETQYF
TRBV6-2/TRBV6-3	-	-	TRBJ2-5	TGTGCCAGCAGTGAAGGACCGATGACCCAAGAGACCCAGTACTTC	CASSEGPMTQETQYF
TRBV15	many	-	TRBJ2-5	TGTGCCACCAGCAGAGATTCCGGGGAGACCCAGTACTTC	CATSRDSGETQYF
TRBV5-1	many	-	TRBJ1-2	TGCGCCAGCGGATCGCGGGGGGCCAACTATGGCTACACCTTC	CASGSRGANYGYTF
TRBV19	-	-	TRBJ2-7	TGTGCCAGTAGTATAGATTCCCCAAATTTCGAGCAGTACTTC	CASSIDSPNFEQYF
TRBV5-1	many	TRBD2	TRBJ2-3	TGCGCCAGCAGCTTGACCGGACTAGGTACAGATACGCAGTATTTT	CASSLTGLGTDTQYF
TRBV7-9	few	-	TRBJ1-5	TGTGCCAGCAGCTTAGGCGTGCACCAGCCCCAGCATTTT	CASSLGVHQPQHF
TRBV5-1	many	-	TRBJ2-1	TGCGCCAGCAGCCCGAGCCAGTTCTCCTACAATGAGCAGTTCTTC	CASSPSQFSYNEQFF
TRBV4-3	-	TRBD2	TRBJ2-1	TGCGCCAGCAGCCAAGTGGGGACTACGTCTGAGCAGTTCTTC	CASSQVGTTSEQFF
TRBV20-1	few	TRBD1	TRBJ1-1	TGCAGTGCTTCCCCCCGGGACAGGGGTCGCGCTGAAGCTTTCTTT	CSASPRDRGRAEAFF
TRBV7-8	few	-	TRBJ2-1	TGTGCCAGCAGCCAGCCTAGTGGGTGGCAGTTCTTC	CASSQPSGWQFF
TRBV4-3	many	-	TRBJ2-7	TGCGCCAGCAGCCAAGGTGCTGGGGGGCCCTACTACGAGCAGTACTTC	CASSQGAGGPYYEQYF
TRBV20-1	many	TRBD2	TRBJ2-1	TGCAGTGCTAAGGTAGCGGGGGGTTCCAATGAGCAGTTCTTC	CSAKVAGGSNEQFF
TRBV27	few	-	TRBJ2-7	TGTGCCAGCAGTTTAGCACAGGCGGGGACGAGGCCTAAGCAGTACTTC	CASSLAQAGTRPKQYF
TRBV6-1	many	-	TRBJ2-7	TGTGCCAGCAGTGGAATTAACGAGCAGTACTTC	CASSGINEQYF
TRBV6-5	-	-	TRBJ1-6	TGTGCCAGGAGTTACTCCGGACACAATTCACCCCTCCACTTT	CARSYSGHNSPLHF
TRBV7-9	many	TRBD2	TRBJ2-1	TGTGCCAGCAGCCTTAGCGGGAGTTACAATGAGCAGTTCTTC	CASSLSGSYNEQFF
TRBV5-1	many	TRBD2	TRBJ2-1	TGCGCCAGCAGCACTACTAGCGGGATTATCAATGAGCAGTTCTTC	CASSTTSGIINEQFF
TRBV7-2	-	TRBD2	TRBJ2-7	TGTGCCAGCAGCGTTAGCGGGGCCACAAGCTCCTACGAGCAGTACTTC	CASSVSGATSSYEQYF
TRBV29-1	many	-	TRBJ2-3	TGCAGCGTTGAAGAGTTTGGCGGCTACACAGATACGCAGTATTTT	CSVEEFGGYTDTQYF
TRBV19	many	-	TRBJ2-5	TGTGCCAGTAGTACGACAGTTCAAGAGACCCAGTACTTC	CASSTTVQETQYF
TRBV6-2/TRBV6-3	many	TRBD2	TRBJ2-3	TGTGCCAGCAGTTACTCCGGACTAGCGGGGGGCCTGTTAAGCACAGATACGCAGTATTTT	CASSYSGLAGGLLSTDTQYF
TRBV6-1	many	TRBD2	TRBJ2-1	TGTGCCAGCAGTGGCGGACTAGGCCAGGGTGAGCAGTTCTTC	CASSGGLGQGEQFF
TRBV7-3	few	-	TRBJ1-4	TGTGCCAGCAGCCAACAGACAGGCCCTAATGAAAAACTGTTTTTT	CASSQQTGPNEKLFF
TRBV9	many	TRBD2	TRBJ2-3	TGTGCCAGCAGCGTATCGGCTAGCGGGGGCCTTAGCACAGATACGCAGTATTTT	CASSVSASGGLSTDTQYF
TRBV10-3	many	-	TRBJ2-7	TGTGCCATCAGTGCTGGCGTTGACACCCTCTACGAGCAGTACTTC	CAISAGVDTLYEQYF
TRBV13	many	TRBD1	TRBJ2-2	TGTGCCAGCAGCCGTATCCGGGACAGAGCGAACACCGGGGAGCTGTTTTTT	CASSRIRDRANTGELFF
TRBV11-2	many	TRBD2	TRBJ2-3	TGTGCCAGCAGCCTTTCTAGAGGAGCGGGAGTGGATACGCAGTATTTT	CASSLSRGAGVDTQYF
TRBV12-3/TRBV12-4	many	-	TRBJ2-1	TGTGCCAGCATTCCACAGGGTTCATCCTACAATGAGCAGTTCTTC	CASIPQGSSYNEQFF
TRBV24-1	few	-	TRBJ2-7	TGTGCCACCAGTGGCAGGGATTTCGCCTACGAGCAGTACTTC	CATSGRDFAYEQYF
TRBV5-4	many	TRBD1	TRBJ2-1	TGTGCCAGCAGCAGTGGACAGGGACGGAATGAGCAGTTCTTC	CASSSGQGRNEQFF